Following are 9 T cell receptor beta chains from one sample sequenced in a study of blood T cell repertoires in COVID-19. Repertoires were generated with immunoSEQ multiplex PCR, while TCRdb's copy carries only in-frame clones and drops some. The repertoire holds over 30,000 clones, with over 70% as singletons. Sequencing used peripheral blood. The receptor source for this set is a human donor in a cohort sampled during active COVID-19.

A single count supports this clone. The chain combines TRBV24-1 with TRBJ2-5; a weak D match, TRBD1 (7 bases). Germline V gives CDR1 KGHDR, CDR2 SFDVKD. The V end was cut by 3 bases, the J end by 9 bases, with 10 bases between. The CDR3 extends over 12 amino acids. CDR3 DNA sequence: TGTGCCACCAGTGATCCAGGGGGGCCCCAGTACTTC. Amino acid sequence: CATSDPGGPQYF.

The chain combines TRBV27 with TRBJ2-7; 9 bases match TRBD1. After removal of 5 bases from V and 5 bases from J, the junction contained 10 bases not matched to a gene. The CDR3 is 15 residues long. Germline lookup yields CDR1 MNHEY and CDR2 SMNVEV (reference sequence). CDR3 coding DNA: TGTGCCAGCAGTCCGCGGGACAGGGTTGACAACGAGCAGTACTTC. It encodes CASSPRDRVDNEQYF.

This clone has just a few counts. Here the CDR3 DNA reads TGTGCCAGCAGCCGACAGGGGGACTATGGCTACACCTTC. Its translation: CASSRQGDYGYTF. The genes are TRBV7-9 and TRBJ1-2; 9 positions match TRBD1. J gave up 3 bases and V 5 bases, and 1 base lay outside the gene matches. CDR1 is SEHNR and CDR2 is FQNEAQ in the germline V gene (reference sequence). CDR3 size: 13 residues.

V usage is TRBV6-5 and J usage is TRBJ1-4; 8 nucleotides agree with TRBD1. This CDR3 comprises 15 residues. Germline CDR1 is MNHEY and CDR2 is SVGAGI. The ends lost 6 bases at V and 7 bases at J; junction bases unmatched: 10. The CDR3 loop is CASRPDRGAIEKLFF. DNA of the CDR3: TGTGCCAGCAGACCCGACAGGGGCGCAATTGAAAAACTGTTTTTT.

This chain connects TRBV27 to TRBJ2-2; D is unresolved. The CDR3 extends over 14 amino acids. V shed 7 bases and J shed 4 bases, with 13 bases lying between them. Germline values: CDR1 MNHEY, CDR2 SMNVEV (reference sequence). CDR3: CASIVWWSTGELFF. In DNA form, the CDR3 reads TGTGCCAGCATTGTGTGGTGGAGCACCGGGGAGCTGTTTTTT.

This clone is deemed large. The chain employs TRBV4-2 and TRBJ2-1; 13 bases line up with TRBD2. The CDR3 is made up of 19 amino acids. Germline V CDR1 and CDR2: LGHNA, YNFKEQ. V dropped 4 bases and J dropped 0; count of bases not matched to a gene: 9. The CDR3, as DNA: TGTGCCAGCAGCCGAATGACTAGCGGGAGGCCGAGCTCCTACAATGAGCAGTTCTTC. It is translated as CASSRMTSGRPSSYNEQFF.

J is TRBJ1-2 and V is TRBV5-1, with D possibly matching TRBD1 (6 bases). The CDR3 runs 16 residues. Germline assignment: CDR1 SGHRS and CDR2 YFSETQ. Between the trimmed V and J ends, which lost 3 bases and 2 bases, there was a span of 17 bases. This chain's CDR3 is CASSYSPRDINYGYTF. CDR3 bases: TGCGCCAGCAGCTATAGCCCCAGGGACATCAACTATGGCTACACCTTC.

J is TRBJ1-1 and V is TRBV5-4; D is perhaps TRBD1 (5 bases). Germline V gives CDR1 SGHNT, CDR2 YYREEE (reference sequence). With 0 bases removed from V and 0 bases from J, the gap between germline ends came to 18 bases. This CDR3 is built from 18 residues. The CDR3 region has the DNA TGTGCCAGCAGCTTGGGGGGACTGATGAGAGCTATGAACACTGAAGCTTTCTTT. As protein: CASSLGGLMRAMNTEAFF.

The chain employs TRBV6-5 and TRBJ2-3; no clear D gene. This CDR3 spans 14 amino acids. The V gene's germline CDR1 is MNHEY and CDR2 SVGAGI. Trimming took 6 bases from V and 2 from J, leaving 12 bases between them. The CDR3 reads CASRERAITDTQYF. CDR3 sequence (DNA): TGTGCCAGCAGGGAGCGAGCCATCACAGATACGCAGTATTTT.